This TCR beta chain was observed in a study of STAT5B mutations in CD4+ large granular lymphocyte leukemia. Germline V gene data show CDR1 as SGHTA and CDR2 as FQGTGA. CDR3 length: 14 amino acids. Between the trimmed V and J ends, which lost 1 base and 4 bases, there was a span of 7 bases. With regard to this clone: Its antigen is not identified.

Only in-frame clones appear in the TCRdb table, and some are missing; sequencing was by immunoSEQ multiplex PCR. The sample yields around 20,000 clones, roughly 80% seen once. Study outcomes and limitations: Compared with healthy controls (2/35), patient top clones favored TRBV06 (8/27). Patient CD4-sorted repertoires stayed more clonal than healthy ones after leukemic-clone removal. Approximately 25% of private leukemic clonotypes occurred rarely in other patients' non-leukemic repertoires.

This receptor was identified in a human donor in good health. The sequencing sample was made of CD4+ T cells from blood buffy coats. V and J are TRBV7-3 and TRBJ2-2; no reliable D call. DNA for the CDR3: TGTGCCAGCAGCTTAAACCCCGGCACCGGGGAGCTGTTTTTT. Translated, it gives CASSLNPGTGELFF.